Presented here are 22 T cell receptor beta chains from one specimen sequenced in a study of CD8 T cells in Susac syndrome. Random-hexamer reverse transcription was applied to about 0.5 to 1 ug RNA. TCRdb processed the immunoSEQ multiplex PCR reads anew with MiXCR; each CDR3 protein has one entry. This table has about 210,000 distinct CDR3 sequences, roughly 96% appearing once. Sequencing input: CD4+ T cells from PBMCs. The receptors stem from a human donor with multiple sclerosis.

The V call is TRBV5-1, the J call TRBJ2-1, with 13 bases identical to TRBD2. V lost 3 bases, J lost 9 bases, and 9 bases stayed unmatched. CDR1 and CDR2 (germline): SGHRS, YFSETQ. This CDR3 spans 16 amino acids. The DNA of the CDR3 is TGCGCCAGCAGCTCCGGACTAGCGGGAGCTAGGGGTGAGCAGTTCTTC. Residues: CASSSGLAGARGEQFF.

The chain carries TRBV3-1 and TRBJ1-1; D ambiguous. Trimming removed 0 bases from V and 0 bases from J, with 8 bases in between. The CDR3 runs 15 residues. Germline loops: CDR1 LGHDT, CDR2 YNNKEL (reference sequence). In nucleotides, the CDR3 is TGTGCCAGCAGCCAAGATCGTACGGTGAACACTGAAGCTTTCTTT. Residues: CASSQDRTVNTEAFF.

CDR3 coding DNA: TGCGCCAGCAGCGCCCCTAGCGGGGGGAACAATGAGCAGTTCTTC. Translation gives CASSAPSGGNNEQFF. The rearrangement uses TRBV5-1 and TRBJ2-1, with 11 bases aligning to TRBD2. This CDR3 is 15 amino acids long. The germline V gene encodes CDR1 SGHRS and CDR2 YFSETQ. V dropped 4 bases and J dropped 5; count of bases not matched to a gene: 5.

The chain is built from TRBV6-5 and TRBJ2-3; TRBD2 agrees at 8 bases. Per the germline V gene, CDR1 is MNHEY and CDR2 is SVGAGI. Trimming removed 2 bases from V and 4 bases from J; junction bases left unmatched: 8. The CDR3 has 16 residues. In DNA form, the CDR3 reads TGTGCCAGCAGTTACCAGGTAGCGGGATTGTCAGATACGCAGTATTTT. This encodes CASSYQVAGLSDTQYF.

This clonotype has a single count. This sequence joins TRBV28 and TRBJ1-1, with a weak D call TRBD1 (6 bases). CDR3 length: 14 residues. Trimming removed 7 bases from V and 5 bases from J, with 17 bases in between. Per the germline V gene, CDR1 is MDHEN and CDR2 is SYDVKM. The CDR3 reads CASNEQGLWTEAFF. CDR3 sequence (DNA): TGTGCCAGCAATGAACAGGGATTATGGACTGAAGCTTTCTTT. Variable domain in full (rest from reference TRBV28 and TRBJ1-1): DVKVTQSSRYLVKRTGEKVFLECVQDMDHENMFWYRQDPGLGLRLIYFSYDVKMKEKGDIPEGYSVSREKKERFSLILESASTNQTSMYLCASNEQGLWTEAFFGQGTRLTVV.

The chain is built from TRBV24-1 and TRBJ2-1; D is possibly TRBD1 (6 bases). The germline gives CDR1 KGHDR, CDR2 SFDVKD. The length of the CDR3 is 14 residues. V lost 2 bases and J 3 bases, leaving 7 bases between the germline ends. In DNA, the CDR3 is TGTGCCACCAGTGATTCGGGACACTACAATGAGCAGTTCTTC. It codes for CATSDSGHYNEQFF.

The genes are TRBV2 and TRBJ1-2; D remains unclear. The CDR3 length is 13 residues. The germline gives CDR1 SNHLY, CDR2 FYNNEI. Trimming took off 3 bases at V and 8 bases at J, with 13 bases between the two ends. CDR3 in amino acids: CASSDAVGAGYTF. The DNA of the CDR3 is TGTGCCAGCAGTGACGCGGTGGGCGCCGGCTACACCTTC.

This clonotype appeared a single time. The chain combines TRBV12-5 with TRBJ1-1, with D tentatively TRBD1 (5 bases). V lost 3 bases and J 3 bases, leaving 11 bases between the germline ends. CDR1 and CDR2 from the germline V gene are LGHNT and FRNRAP. The CDR3 sequence is 14 residues long. CDR3: CASGLARGDTEAFF. The CDR3 DNA reads as TGTGCTAGTGGTTTAGCTAGAGGGGACACTGAAGCTTTCTTT.

This chain joins TRBV2 and TRBJ2-1, with a possible D match to TRBD1 (5 bases). Per the germline V gene, CDR1 is SNHLY and CDR2 is FYNNEI. The ends were cut back, 4 bases at V and 3 bases at J, with 10 bases in the middle. The CDR3 totals 14 residues. The CDR3 is CASSGQGLYNEQFF. DNA for the CDR3: TGTGCCAGCAGTGGCCAGGGTCTCTACAATGAGCAGTTCTTC.

This rearrangement joins TRBV9 to TRBJ2-2; TRBD1 aligns across 8 bases. CDR1 SGDLS and CDR2 YYNGEE come from the germline V gene. The CDR3 extends over 16 amino acids. With 4 bases clipped from V and 1 base from J, the junction kept 6 bases outside the gene matches. The CDR3 sequence is CASSPRQGWNTGELFF. The CDR3 coding sequence is TGTGCCAGCAGCCCAAGACAGGGGTGGAACACCGGGGAGCTGTTTTTT. The full variable domain, with the rest looked up from reference TRBV9 and TRBJ2-2, is DSGVTQTPKHLITATGQRVTLRCSPRSGDLSVYWYQQSLDQGLQFLIQYYNGEERAKGNILERFSAQQFPDLHSELNLSSLELGDSALYFCASSPRQGWNTGELFFGEGSRLTVL.

V and J are TRBV3-1 and TRBJ1-2, with unresolved D. With 1 base removed from V and 3 bases from J, the gap between germline ends came to 9 bases. The CDR3 totals 14 residues. Germline CDR1 and CDR2: LGHDT and YNNKEL (reference sequence). The chain's CDR3 is CASSQAGRDYGYTF. CDR3 DNA sequence: TGTGCCAGCAGCCAAGCGGGTAGGGACTATGGCTACACCTTC. Looking up the rest from reference TRBV3-1 and TRBJ1-2 gives the full variable domain: DTAVSQTPKYLVTQMGNDKSIKCEQNLGHDTMYWYKQDSKKFLKIMFSYNNKELIINETVPNRFSPKSPDKAHLNLHINSLELGDSAVYFCASSQAGRDYGYTFGSGTRLTVV.

CDR3 coding DNA: TGTGCCACCAGCAGAGATCTTAGGCCTCAAGGAAGTCAGCCCCAGCATTTT. It translates to CATSRDLRPQGSQPQHF. This sequence joins TRBV15 and TRBJ1-5, with D unclear. Germline V CDR1 and CDR2: LNHNV, YYDKDF (reference sequence). This CDR3 spans 17 amino acids. Trimming took off 0 bases at V and 6 bases at J, with 18 bases between the two ends.

The chain recombines TRBV5-6 with TRBJ2-3; possibly TRBD2 for D (5 bases). The CDR3 has 16 residues. V was clipped by 0 bases and J by 1 base, with 12 bases between them. The germline CDR1 and CDR2 sequences are SGHDT and YYEEEE. The CDR3 sequence is CASSLGRELRTDTQYF. DNA of the CDR3: TGTGCCAGCAGCTTGGGACGGGAATTACGCACAGATACGCAGTATTTT.

The chain joins TRBV15 to TRBJ2-7, with D perhaps matching TRBD2 (6 bases). CDR1 and CDR2 (germline): LNHNV, YYDKDF (reference sequence). Trimming took off 5 bases at V and 0 bases at J, with 11 bases between the two ends. The CDR3 spans 14 residues. The CDR3: CATSGRGSSYEQYF. As DNA, the CDR3 is TGTGCCACCAGCGGTCGGGGGAGCTCCTACGAGCAGTACTTC.

The chain employs TRBV27 and TRBJ2-3; TRBD2 matches 12 bases. This CDR3 comprises 13 residues. Trimming cost V 6 bases and J 6 bases; bases outside gene matches: 1. Looked up from germline, CDR1 is MNHEY and CDR2 is SMNVEV (reference sequence). CDR3 nucleotide sequence: TGTGCCAGCAGAACTAGCGGGAGGGATACGCAGTATTTT. Encoded protein: CASRTSGRDTQYF.

The rearrangement links TRBV2 to TRBJ2-7; D not resolved. This CDR3 has 14 amino acids. The germline V gene encodes CDR1 SNHLY and CDR2 FYNNEI. Trimming removed 0 bases from V and 3 bases from J, with 9 bases in between. CDR3 sequence (DNA): TGTGCCAGCAGTGAAGCGCTTCCAGGCTACGAGCAGTACTTC. Protein: CASSEALPGYEQYF.

The genes are TRBV27 and TRBJ1-2; D is perhaps TRBD1 (5 bases). Deletions cut 5 bases from V and 8 bases from J, with 15 bases between. This CDR3 has 13 amino acids. The V gene's germline CDR1 is MNHEY and CDR2 SMNVEV (reference sequence). The CDR3 loop is CASSVDRASGYTF. Here the CDR3 DNA reads TGTGCCAGCAGTGTTGACAGAGCCTCCGGCTACACCTTC.

The chain links TRBV20-1 to TRBJ2-3; the match to TRBD1 covers 8 bases. The germline CDR1 and CDR2 sequences are DFQATT and SNEGSKA (reference sequence). The CDR3 is made up of 15 amino acids. J gave up 2 bases and V 6 bases, and 10 bases lay outside the gene matches. This CDR3 reads CSAPNDRGPTDTQYF. The CDR3 nucleotides are TGCAGTGCCCCCAATGACAGGGGTCCCACAGATACGCAGTATTTT.

This clonotype was detected only once. The chain carries TRBV11-2 and TRBJ1-1, with D possibly TRBD1 on 5 matching bases. Trimming took off 2 bases at V and 6 bases at J, with 13 bases between the two ends. Germline CDR1 is SGHAT and CDR2 is FQNNGV. The CDR3 is made up of 14 amino acids. Here the CDR3 reads CASSLRWTNSEAFF. CDR3 DNA sequence: TGTGCCAGCAGCTTACGGTGGACAAATTCTGAAGCTTTCTTT.

The gene calls are TRBV3-1 and TRBJ1-2, with 7 bases matching TRBD1. The CDR3 is made up of 16 amino acids. Germline CDR1 is LGHDT and CDR2 is YNNKEL (reference sequence). J was trimmed by 8 bases and V by 0 bases; bases with no gene match: 12. The CDR3 DNA follows: TGTGCCAGCAGCCAAGAGGGGACAGCCCTCGCGGAGGGCTACACCTTC. This gives the protein CASSQEGTALAEGYTF.

The chain couples TRBV29-1 to TRBJ2-7; a weak D match, TRBD2 (6 bases). The CDR3 length is 12 residues. The germline V gene encodes CDR1 SQVTM and CDR2 ANQGSEA. V shed 4 bases and J shed 2 bases, with 9 bases lying between them. The CDR3 region has the DNA TGCAGCGTTGCGGAGGGGACCTACGAGCAGTACTTC. Protein: CSVAEGTYEQYF.

The rearrangement links TRBV20-1 to TRBJ2-1, with 12 bases that match TRBD2. This CDR3 has 15 residues. Germline V lookup: CDR1 DFQATT, CDR2 SNEGSKA (reference sequence). CDR3 protein: CSAYYRTSGINEQFF. The CDR3 DNA follows: TGCAGCGCCTATTATCGGACTAGCGGGATCAATGAGCAGTTCTTC.